This TCR beta chain was captured in a study of response to subunit inactivated influenza vaccine. In germline, CDR1 is SGHAT, CDR2 FQDESV (reference sequence). The CDR3 is made up of 14 amino acids. V shed 5 bases and J 3 bases; nucleotides not matched to a gene: 6. This clonotype has more than one count but fewer than ten. Its antigen is unknown. Study-wide points: The authors suggested that few new T cells are recruited per seasonal influenza vaccination.

MiXCR, applied by TCRdb to the RT-PCR reads, yields one record per CDR3 protein. The table lists about 160,000 distinct CDR3 sequences, roughly a tenth of them singletons. This chain links TRBV11-1 with TRBJ2-7; 8 bases are a match to TRBD1. Sample: non-naive T cells sorted from PBMCs, taken roughly 48 days after vaccination. The TCR sequence derives from a man between 50 and 59 years old who received an inactivated influenza vaccine. The CDR3: CASSPRTGNYEQYF. Written as DNA, the CDR3 is TGTGCCAGCAGCCCTCGGACAGGGAACTACGAGCAGTACTTC.